The sequence of this TCR beta chain was determined in a study of technical replicates of blood from a handful of donors. TCRdb's copy holds only in-frame clones and misses some; the assay was immunoSEQ multiplex PCR. The repertoire holds over 50,000 clones, with approximately 92% as singletons. The trim removed 6 bases at V and 6 bases at J, leaving 8 bases unmatched. Germline V gives CDR1 SGHTA, CDR2 FQGTGA. The CDR3 totals 13 residues. Sequenced input: PBMCs. The genes are TRBV7-3 and TRBJ2-7; 7 bases match TRBD2. The TCR comes from a human donor in good health. Some clones in this sample may be carry-over from other donors' samples. DNA of the CDR3: TGTGCCAGCAGTTGGGGGGGAGAATCCGAGCAGTACTTC. Its translation is CASSWGGESEQYF.